The source of this T cell receptor beta chain is a study of human T cells and chemical hapten exposure. Study-level information: Yields of TCR per sample differed, chiefly owing to small differences in pooled library volume. Study outcomes and limitations: With DPC sensitization, TCRs exceeding 1 in 1000 frequency showed no change.

This clonotype was recorded a few times. Its antigen is unidentified. This CDR3 contains 13 residues. Per germline, CDR1 SGHAT and CDR2 FQNNGV. V gave up 5 bases and J gave up 2 bases, with 10 bases separating them. Time point given: healthy volunteer bleed at 2 weeks. Total RNA extraction was carried out from unfractionated whole blood. The library tagged individual cDNA molecules with unique molecular identifiers. Original processing methods: Between 23,224 and 690,600 TCRs appeared in each sample, and the median stood at approximately 100,000. TCRdb analysed the RACE reads with MiXCR anew, one entry per CDR3 protein. The V and J calls come from TCRdb's annotation, not from the publication. Of tens of thousands of distinct CDR3 sequences in the sample, approximately 10% are singletons; the top ten hold about 3%.

The clonotype originates from a female donor in good health. Some clones in this sample may be carry-over from other donors' samples. This chain joins TRBV11-2 and TRBJ2-7, with D possibly matching TRBD2 (7 bases). Material: whole blood. DNA of the CDR3: TGTGCCAGCAGCGAGGGGGGGGCCTACGAGCAGTACTTC. Its protein product is CASSEGGAYEQYF.